This TCR beta chain stems from a study of blood T cell repertoires in COVID-19 (dated by TCRdb to between 2020 and 2021). Concerning the study at large: The collaborator samples originated in the United States, Italy and Spain and spanned the acute and convalescent phases of COVID-19. A de-identified subject ID, COVID-19 status, age in years and sex were almost always included in the sample metadata. Deeply sampled blood TCRbeta repertoires from subjects exposed to, actively infected with, or recovered from COVID-19 were included in the dataset. The prospective study material was composed of cDNA or gDNA derived from T cells, B-cell-depleted T cells, or PBMCs. Where HLA class I and class II types were available, the types were taken from metadata supplied by the sample provider, not from assay-based typing. The repertoires were released in a freely available public database intended as a resource for research on the immune response to SARS-CoV-2. Samples came from the ongoing ImmuneRACE study (first 160 participants) plus 1,254 subjects from 6 global collaborators.

With regard to this clone: Its binding antigen is unknown. No base-level quality is on record; no much larger clone is a single base apart.

The study at large found these results: The quantity of clinical and demographic metadata differed by source and by participant and was supplied without curation.

A second Seattle source provided samples from volunteer blood donors who had recovered from COVID-19. The collaborating institutions used their own protocols to collect whole blood in K2EDTA tubes. For TCRbeta analysis, collaborators shipped samples as frozen whole blood, isolated PBMCs, or DNA extracted from either of those sample types. The trim is 4 bases for V and 7 bases for J, with a gap of 15 bases between the germline ends. Counted from cysteine to phenylalanine, this CDR3 has 14 amino acids. Only the CDR3 part of the read is kept: 42 bases, read in frame from the first base. From the germline V gene, CDR1 is KGHDR and CDR2 is SFDVKD. TCRbeta CDR3 regions were amplified from genomic DNA by means of the immunoSEQ Assay, a bias-controlled multiplex PCR. From the authors' description of their analysis: Within the assay, amplification of reference gene primers was used to estimate how many nucleated cells each sample contained. Sequence reads were collapsed and filtered to measure the absolute abundance of every unique TCRbeta CDR3 rearrangement. For each sample, productive Simpson clonality was calculated as the square root of Simpson's diversity index over productive rearrangements. Not all clones reach the TCRdb copy of this immuneACCESS table, which keeps in-frame sequences only. Checked studies attribute under half of the gap to unresolved V genes and leave the rest unexplained. D and trimming were read from the DNA, whereas the V and J calls and clone size are those reported in that table. This sample comprises 250,000 to 350,000 clones, 87% of them detected only once. Together, the top ten hold roughly 2% of the sample.

This sequence was found in a woman between 50 and 59 years old who had recovered from COVID-19. The chain is encoded by TRBV24-1 joined to TRBJ2-5, with TRBD2 tentatively as D gene (5 bases match). The sequenced sample was peripheral blood. The sequenced DNA: TGTGCCACCAGTGAAGCAGCGGCTTCTGGGACCCAGTACTTC. It is translated as CATSEAAASGTQYF.